This T cell receptor (beta chain) derives from a study of blood T cell repertoires in COVID-19. V shed 8 bases and J shed 6 bases, with 17 bases lying between them. This CDR3 has 14 amino acids. Per the germline V gene, CDR1 is SNHLY and CDR2 is FYNNEI. The protocol was immunoSEQ multiplex PCR, while the TCRdb copy is restricted to in-frame clones and leaves out a portion. The table lists around 200,000 clones, around 88% of them singletons. The sample was peripheral blood. The chain has TRBV2 and TRBJ1-5, with TRBD1 as a possible D gene (6 bases). The sequence derives from a woman in her forties or fifties with acute or convalescent COVID-19. CDR3 sequence: CASGGAGGFQPQHF. DNA for the CDR3: TGTGCCAGCGGCGGGGCGGGGGGCTTTCAGCCCCAGCATTTT.